The 20 T cell receptor beta chains presented below share a single source sample, sequenced in a study of blood T cell repertoires in COVID-19. Clones were read by immunoSEQ multiplex PCR, and TCRdb kept only the in-frame ones, dropping some. The sample shows about 95,000 clones, around 87% of them seen only once. Input material: peripheral blood. All receptors come from a human donor in a cohort sampled during active COVID-19.

The chain links TRBV9 to TRBJ1-2, with 7 bases fitting TRBD1. The germline gives CDR1 SGDLS, CDR2 YYNGEE. Germline trimming cut 4 bases from V and 5 bases from J; bases unmatched to any gene: 11. The CDR3 is made up of 15 amino acids. The CDR3 loop reads CASSPRQGLWYGYTF. The CDR3 DNA reads TGTGCCAGCAGCCCCCGACAGGGATTATGGTATGGCTACACCTTC.

This chain links TRBV5-1 with TRBJ2-1; D perhaps matches TRBD2 (6 bases). The CDR3 totals 15 residues. CDR1 SGHRS and CDR2 YFSETQ come from the germline V gene. V dropped 4 bases and J dropped 7 bases, with 18 bases sitting between them. CDR3 nucleotides: TGCGCCAGCAGCCGATTAGCGGCAGAAACGAATGAGCAGTTCTTC. Protein sequence: CASSRLAAETNEQFF.

This chain links TRBV6-5 with TRBJ2-7, with TRBD1 matching 9 bases. The CDR3 consists of 15 residues. Germline loops: CDR1 MNHEY, CDR2 SVGAGI. V was clipped by 0 bases and J by 3 bases; unmatched bases: 3. The CDR3 nucleotides are TGTGCCAGCAGTTACTCGGACAGGGGAGGCTACGAGCAGTACTTC. This encodes CASSYSDRGGYEQYF.

This clone was counted ten times or more. This chain joins TRBV6-5 and TRBJ1-2; unclear D gene. Germline V gene data show CDR1 as MNHEY and CDR2 as SVGAGI. The CDR3 is 13 residues long. V was cut by 0 bases and J by 4 bases, with 6 bases left in between. Here the CDR3 DNA reads TGTGCCAGCAGTTACTCACGGGGCTATGGCTACACCTTC. Residues: CASSYSRGYGYTF.

This chain connects TRBV6-5 to TRBJ1-6, with a weak D call TRBD1 (6 bases). The V end was cut by 6 bases, the J end by 5 bases, with 14 bases between. The CDR3 is 15 residues long. Per the germline V gene, CDR1 is MNHEY and CDR2 is SVGAGI. The CDR3 sequence is CASSAVTGNNSPLHF. DNA for the CDR3: TGTGCCAGCAGCGCCGTGACAGGAAATAATTCACCCCTCCACTTT.

V is TRBV2 and J is TRBJ1-1, with no clear D. Germline V lookup: CDR1 SNHLY, CDR2 FYNNEI. V lost 6 bases, J lost 4 bases, and 12 bases lay in between. This CDR3 is built from 13 residues. The CDR3 DNA reads TGTGCCAGCAGGCGGGGAGACCCCACTGAAGCTTTCTTT. It is translated as CASRRGDPTEAFF.

The V and J genes are TRBV5-1 and TRBJ2-5; TRBD2 aligns across 7 bases. The V segment lost 0 bases and the J segment 5 bases; nucleotides outside the gene matches: 4. CDR1 SGHRS and CDR2 YFSETQ come from the germline V gene. The CDR3 extends over 14 amino acids. The CDR3 nucleotides read TGCGCCAGCAGCTTGGCGGGGGGTGTTGAGACCCAGTACTTC. This gives the protein CASSLAGGVETQYF.

This clone was seen only a few times. The V gene is TRBV6-1, the J gene TRBJ1-5; the D is unclear. V was trimmed by 1 base and J by 9 bases, leaving 4 bases between them. Germline values: CDR1 MNHNS, CDR2 SASEGT. This CDR3 has 11 residues. The CDR3 DNA reads TGTGCCAGCAGTGAAGACGGGCCCCAGCATTTT. Amino acid sequence: CASSEDGPQHF.

The chain recombines TRBV6-1 with TRBJ1-3; 7 nucleotides match TRBD1. V lost 2 bases to trimming and J lost 6 bases; unmatched junction nucleotides: 4. Germline-derived CDR1 and CDR2 are MNHNS and SASEGT. This CDR3 is built from 14 residues. The DNA of the CDR3 is TGTGCCAGCAGTGAAATAGGGGGCGAAAACACCATATATTTT. Translation: CASSEIGGENTIYF.

The gene calls are TRBV6-6 and TRBJ2-1, with TRBD2 matching over 14 bases. Germline values: CDR1 MNHNY, CDR2 SVGAGI (reference sequence). Trimming at V came to 6 bases and at J to 9 bases, leaving 10 bases not matched to a gene. This CDR3 contains 16 residues. CDR3 DNA: TGTGCCAGCAGCTTAGGACTAGCGGGGGGTATACTTGAGCAGTTCTTC. Protein sequence: CASSLGLAGGILEQFF.

The J gene is TRBJ1-1, the V gene TRBV14; maybe TRBD1 (5 bases). The V end was cut by 5 bases, the J end by 1 base, with 14 bases between. Germline CDR1 and CDR2: SGHDN and FVKESK. This CDR3 spans 15 amino acids. The CDR3 sequence is CASSSLGPENTEAFF. CDR3 nucleotides: TGTGCCAGCAGCAGCCTGGGGCCCGAGAACACTGAAGCTTTCTTT.

In this sample, this clone turned up once. The V and J genes are TRBV30 and TRBJ1-1, with 9 nucleotides matching TRBD1. Losses at the gene ends were 2 bases for V and 11 bases for J; bases not matched to a gene: 6. This CDR3 has 12 amino acids. Germline V gene data show CDR1 as GTSNPN and CDR2 as SVGIG (reference sequence). The CDR3 loop is CAWSLQGARAFF. The CDR3 region has the DNA TGTGCCTGGAGTCTACAGGGGGCGCGGGCTTTCTTT. The variable domain in full, completed from reference TRBV30 and TRBJ1-1, reads SQTIHQWPATLVQPVGSPLSLECTVEGTSNPNLYWYRQAAGRGLQLLFYSVGIGQISSEVPQNLSASRPQDRQFILSSKKLLLSDSGFYLCAWSLQGARAFFGQGTRLTVV.

The CDR3 sequence: CASSQVRELNYGYTF. The DNA of the CDR3 is TGCGCCAGCAGCCAAGTTCGGGAACTCAACTATGGCTACACCTTC. This rearrangement joins TRBV4-1 to TRBJ1-2; D ambiguous. Germline CDR1 is MGHRA and CDR2 is YSYEKL. This CDR3 is 15 amino acids long. V was shortened by 1 base and J by 2 bases, with 11 bases between the two germline ends.

Details on this clone: The same CDR3 is also encoded by other DNA sequences in this sample. The J gene is TRBJ2-7, the V gene TRBV7-9, with D possibly TRBD2 on 5 matching bases. Germline CDR1 reads SEHNR; CDR2 reads FQNEAQ (reference sequence). The V end was cut by 3 bases, the J end by 3 bases, with 6 bases between. CDR3 length equals 12 residues. In DNA, the CDR3 is TGTGCCAGCAGCTTGAGCGGCTACGAGCAGTACTTC. It yields the protein CASSLSGYEQYF.

This sequence joins TRBV10-2 and TRBJ1-6; 9 positions agree with TRBD1. Germline loops: CDR1 WSHSY, CDR2 SAAADI. This CDR3 spans 15 amino acids. Trimming at V came to 7 bases and at J to 9 bases, leaving 10 bases not matched to a gene. CDR3 in DNA: TGCGCCAGCAAAGGGTCGACAGGGGGATTTTCACCCCTCCACTTT. This sequence encodes CASKGSTGGFSPLHF.

V and J are TRBV9 and TRBJ1-6, with unresolved D. Deletions cut 3 bases from V and 5 bases from J, with 15 bases between. CDR1 SGDLS and CDR2 YYNGEE come from the germline V gene. The CDR3 runs to 16 residues. CDR3 residues: CASSASPPGNNSPLHF. The DNA for the CDR3 is TGTGCCAGCAGCGCATCCCCGCCGGGGAATAATTCACCCCTCCACTTT. Looking up the rest from reference TRBV9 and TRBJ1-6 gives the full variable domain: DSGVTQTPKHLITATGQRVTLRCSPRSGDLSVYWYQQSLDQGLQFLIQYYNGEERAKGNILERFSAQQFPDLHSELNLSSLELGDSALYFCASSASPPGNNSPLHFGNGTRLTVT.

The table lists this clone with a few counts. The V call is TRBV6-5, the J call TRBJ1-5, with D possibly matching TRBD1 (6 bases). CDR1 is MNHEY and CDR2 is SVGAGI in the germline V gene. The CDR3 is made up of 14 amino acids. V lost 5 bases and J lost 6, with 14 bases in between. The CDR3 sequence: CASSLRAGAQPQHF. DNA of the CDR3: TGTGCCAGCAGTCTCCGCGCGGGGGCTCAGCCCCAGCATTTT.

The V gene is TRBV6-1, the J gene TRBJ2-1, with TRBD2 matching over 9 bases. Germline CDR1 MNHNS, CDR2 SASEGT. The CDR3 runs to 14 residues. V trimming: 3 bases; J trimming: 8 bases; junction bases outside the gene matches: 5. CDR3 DNA: TGTGCCAGCAGTGAGAGCGGGGGGTTCTATGAGCAGTTCTTC. This translates into CASSESGGFYEQFF.

This clone has just a few counts. The chain recombines TRBV7-9 with TRBJ2-7, with 8 bases identical to TRBD1. V shed 6 bases, J shed 2 bases, and the junction held 9 bases outside the gene matches. Per germline, CDR1 SEHNR and CDR2 FQNEAQ (reference sequence). This CDR3 region has 15 residues. The CDR3 DNA reads as TGTGCCAGCAGGGATTCCGGGACAGGCGCCTACGAGCAGTACTTC. The encoded protein is CASRDSGTGAYEQYF.

This chain uses TRBV19 with TRBJ2-7, with a weak D call TRBD1 (5 bases). In germline, CDR1 is LNHDA, CDR2 SQIVND (reference sequence). The CDR3 contains 13 residues. V was cut by 4 bases and J by 4 bases, with 11 bases left in between. CDR3 region: CASSRSRDYEQYF. DNA of the CDR3: TGTGCCAGTAGTAGGAGCAGGGATTACGAGCAGTACTTC.